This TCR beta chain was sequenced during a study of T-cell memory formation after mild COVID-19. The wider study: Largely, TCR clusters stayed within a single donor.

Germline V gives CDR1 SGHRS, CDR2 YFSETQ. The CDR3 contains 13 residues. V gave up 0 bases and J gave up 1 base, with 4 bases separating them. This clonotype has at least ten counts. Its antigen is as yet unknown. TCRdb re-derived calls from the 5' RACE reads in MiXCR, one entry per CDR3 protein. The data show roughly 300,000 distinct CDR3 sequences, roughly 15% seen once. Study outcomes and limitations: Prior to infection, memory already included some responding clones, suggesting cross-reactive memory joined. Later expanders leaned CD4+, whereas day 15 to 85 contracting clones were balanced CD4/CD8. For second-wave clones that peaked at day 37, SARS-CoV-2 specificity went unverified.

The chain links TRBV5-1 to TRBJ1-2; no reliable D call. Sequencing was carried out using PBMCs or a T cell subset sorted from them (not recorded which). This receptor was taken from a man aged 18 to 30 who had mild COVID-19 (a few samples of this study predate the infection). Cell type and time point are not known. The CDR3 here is CASSLAGNYGYTF. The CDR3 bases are TGCGCCAGCAGCTTGGCTGGTAACTATGGCTACACCTTC.